This T cell receptor beta chain derives from a study of T cell changes during pregnancy in multiple sclerosis (dated by TCRdb to between 2018 and 2020). At the level of the whole study: Changes in the T cell repertoire over the course of pregnancy were examined in this study in women with multiple sclerosis.

As regards this clone: The target of this receptor is not known. Per-nucleotide qualities are absent, and no much larger clonotype sits a single base away.

Receptor libraries were prepared by the immunoSEQ multiplex PCR assay. The table was pulled from immuneACCESS by TCRdb, which kept in-frame rearrangements only. Such tables lose some clones; where checked, under half of the loss comes from unresolved V genes, and the rest has no known cause. The sample table holds some 81,000 clones, of which about 92% were seen once. In total, the top ten clones hold 2.5% to 3% of the sample. The CDR3 starts with the cysteine, ends with the phenylalanine, and has 12 residues. Kept here is only the CDR3 DNA, which spans 36 bases and is read in frame from base 1. The germline V gene (reference sequence) specifies SEHNR as CDR1 and FQNEAQ as CDR2. The junction carries 5 bases between V and J, which are trimmed by 6 bases and 2 bases respectively.

This sequence uses TRBV7-9 and TRBJ1-5, with the D gene not clear enough to name. Source: peripheral blood, taken after pregnancy. This TCR derives from a female donor in good health, enrolled as a control in a pregnancy study. In nucleotides, the sequence is TGTGCCAGCAGGTATGGCAATCAGCCCCAGCATTTT. This codes for CASRYGNQPQHF.